Below are 30 T cell receptor beta chains sequenced from a single sample in a study of type 1 and type 2 diabetes patients. Amplification started from genomic DNA. Multiplex PCR with 30 forward and 13 reverse primers amplified the TCR beta CDR3. TCRdb called the multiplex PCR reads again in MiXCR, with one record for every CDR3 protein. The repertoire holds 280,000 or so distinct CDR3 sequences, 45% to 60% seen once, with about an eighth in the top ten. Sequencing input: peripheral blood mononuclear cells (PBMCs). These receptors all come from a man in his late teens or twenties with type 2 diabetes.

This clonotype was seen once. The chain has TRBV6-4 and TRBJ2-3; 9 bases fit TRBD2. This CDR3 is built from 14 residues. V trimming: 6 bases; J trimming: 6 bases; junction bases outside the gene matches: 7. Germline CDR1 reads MRHNA; CDR2 reads SNTAGT. CDR3: CASSANGLADTQYF. Here the CDR3 DNA reads TGTGCCAGCAGCGCCAACGGACTAGCGGATACGCAGTATTTT.

The chain uses TRBV7-3 and TRBJ2-5, with D perhaps TRBD1 (5 bases). The germline CDR1 and CDR2 sequences are SGHTA and FQGTGA. Trimming removed 5 bases from V and 5 bases from J, with 18 bases in between. There are 15 residues in the CDR3. The CDR3 DNA is TGTGCCAGCAGCGTTGGGGCTATCGAAGGGGAGACCCAGTACTTC. Translated: CASSVGAIEGETQYF. Using reference TRBV7-3 and TRBJ2-5 for the parts outside the CDR3, the full variable domain is GAGVSQTPSNKVTEKGKYVELRCDPISGHTALYWYRQSLGQGPEFLIYFQGTGAADDSGLPNDRFFAVRPEGSVSTLKIQRTERGDSAVYLCASSVGAIEGETQYFGPGTRLLVL.

The V gene is TRBV9, the J gene TRBJ2-5; TRBD1 agrees at 9 bases. Germline V gene lookup returns CDR1 SGDLS and CDR2 YYNGEE. The CDR3 loop spans 14 amino acids. CDR3 protein: CASDTGQGQETQYF. The CDR3 bases are TGTGCAAGCGACACGGGACAGGGTCAAGAGACCCAGTACTTC.

Note on this clonotype: A read error may produce the germline difference seen at one junction end. This chain joins TRBV12-3 or TRBV12-4 and TRBJ2-5; possible D gene TRBD1, 6 bases. The CDR3 contains 14 residues. CDR3 loop: CAISEPGQGQTQYF. In nucleotides, the CDR3 is TGTGCCATCAGTGAGCCGGGACAAGGACAGACCCAGTACTTC.

The chain joins TRBV25-1 to TRBJ1-2; D gene ambiguous. The length of the CDR3 is 13 residues. Looked up from germline, CDR1 is MGHDK and CDR2 is SYGVNS. V was trimmed by 4 bases and J by 5 bases, leaving 11 bases between them. The CDR3 DNA follows: TGTGCCAGCAGTGTAGGGAGTCTATATGGCTACACCTTC. It codes for CASSVGSLYGYTF.

The genes are TRBV19 and TRBJ1-1, with D maybe TRBD1 (6 bases). CDR1 and CDR2 (germline): LNHDA, SQIVND (reference sequence). V gave up 3 bases and J gave up 1 base, with 12 bases separating them. The CDR3 has 15 amino acids. DNA for the CDR3: TGTGCCAGTAGTATTTCGGGGGCCTCGAACACTGAAGCTTTCTTT. Its translation: CASSISGASNTEAFF.

The chain joins TRBV11-3 to TRBJ2-5; D may correspond to TRBD1 or TRBD2 (6 bases each). This CDR3 has 15 amino acids. Per germline, CDR1 SGHNT and CDR2 YENEEA. V lost 5 bases and J 4 bases, leaving 17 bases between the germline ends. CDR3 in amino acids: CASSQDRGRGETQYF. As DNA, the CDR3 is TGTGCCAGCAGCCAAGATCGGGGGCGAGGAGAGACCCAGTACTTC.

The J gene is TRBJ2-1, the V gene TRBV7-3; no definite D call. This CDR3 contains 13 residues. Germline assignment: CDR1 SGHTA and CDR2 FQGTGA. V lost 2 bases and J lost 6, with 8 bases in between. CDR3 region: CASSLEGFNEQFF. The CDR3 nucleotides are TGTGCCAGCAGCTTAGAAGGGTTCAATGAGCAGTTCTTC.

This clonotype was found a few times. The chain joins TRBV7-2 to TRBJ1-2; the match to TRBD1 covers 9 bases. This CDR3 has 17 residues. Germline CDR1 is SGHTA and CDR2 is FQGNSA. Trimming cost V 3 bases and J 10 bases; bases outside gene matches: 18. CDR3 nucleotides: TGTGCCAGCAGCTTCCCCAGGACAGGGGCTTCCGTATGGGACTACACCTTC. This translates into CASSFPRTGASVWDYTF.

The chain links TRBV19 to TRBJ2-1; D not certain. The germline V gene has CDR1 LNHDA and CDR2 SQIVND (reference sequence). This CDR3 has 10 residues. V gave up 9 bases and J gave up 8 bases, with 8 bases separating them. CDR3 sequence: CARTNHEQFF. For the CDR3, the DNA is TGTGCCAGAACTAACCATGAGCAGTTCTTC.

This clonotype came up a few times. This chain joins TRBV29-1 and TRBJ1-2, with D unresolved. Looked up from germline, CDR1 is SQVTM and CDR2 is ANQGSEA. This CDR3 comprises 11 residues. The V gene lost 7 bases and the J gene lost 8 bases, with 14 bases spanning the gap. CDR3 amino acids: CSGRDMDGYTF. For the CDR3, the DNA is TGCAGCGGCCGGGATATGGACGGCTACACCTTC. The variable domain in full, with the rest retrieved from reference TRBV29-1 and TRBJ1-2, is SAVISQKPSRDICQRGTSLTIQCQVDSQVTMMFWYRQQPGQSLTLIATANQGSEATYESGFVIDKFPISRPNLTFSTLTVSNMSPEDSSIYLCSGRDMDGYTFGSGTRLTVV.

The rearrangement uses TRBV27 and TRBJ2-7, with 7 bases matching TRBD1. The CDR3 extends over 15 amino acids. V was clipped by 5 bases and J by 3 bases; unmatched bases: 10. Germline CDR1 is MNHEY and CDR2 is SMNVEV (reference sequence). CDR3 DNA: TGTGCCAGCAGTCCCTTACGGAACAGGGGCTACGAGCAGTACTTC. Translating gives CASSPLRNRGYEQYF.

A single count supports this clonotype. This chain links TRBV6-1 with TRBJ2-2; 10 bases fit TRBD1. J was trimmed by 7 bases and V by 7 bases; bases with no gene match: 9. Germline lookup yields CDR1 MNHNS and CDR2 SASEGT. The length of the CDR3 is 15 residues. In nucleotides, the CDR3 is TGTGCCAGCATGAAAGGGACAGGGGATATCGGGGAGCTGTTTTTT. Translating gives CASMKGTGDIGELFF.

V usage is TRBV9 and J usage is TRBJ1-1; possibly TRBD1 for D (6 bases). The V end lost 3 bases, the J end lost 1 base, and 10 bases lay between the germline ends. Per germline, CDR1 SGDLS and CDR2 YYNGEE. The CDR3 totals 14 residues. The CDR3 sequence is CASSEGTSNTEAFF. CDR3 nucleotide sequence: TGTGCCAGCAGCGAAGGGACATCGAACACTGAAGCTTTCTTT.

Many counts were recorded for this clonotype. The chain combines TRBV2 with TRBJ1-6; possible D gene TRBD1, 5 bases. The V gene's germline CDR1 is SNHLY and CDR2 FYNNEI. The germline V and J ends were trimmed by 8 bases and 7 bases, with 12 bases remaining between them. The CDR3 has 13 amino acids. The DNA of the CDR3 is TGTGCCAGCCACCGGGACCCAAATTCACCCCTCCACTTT. It translates to CASHRDPNSPLHF. The entire variable domain, with the rest obtained from reference TRBV2 and TRBJ1-6, is as follows: EPEVTQTPSHQVTQMGQEVILRCVPISNHLYFYWYRQILGQKVEFLVSFYNNEISEKSEIFDDQFSVERPDGSNFTLKIRSTKLEDSAMYFCASHRDPNSPLHFGNGTRLTVT.

The gene calls are TRBV28 and TRBJ2-1, with D perhaps matching TRBD1 (6 bases). CDR3 length equals 14 residues. Trimming took 4 bases from V and 3 from J, leaving 10 bases between them. Germline lookup yields CDR1 MDHEN and CDR2 SYDVKM. Here the CDR3 reads CASSYTTGYNEQFF. The CDR3, as DNA: TGTGCCAGCAGTTACACGACAGGCTACAATGAGCAGTTCTTC.

V gene TRBV14 combines with J gene TRBJ2-7; TRBD1 matches 7 bases. This CDR3 spans 14 amino acids. Germline CDR1 SGHDN, CDR2 FVKESK. V lost 4 bases to trimming and J lost 4 bases; unmatched junction nucleotides: 7. CDR3 in amino acids: CASSRGTVIYEQYF. The CDR3 DNA reads TGTGCCAGCAGCCGGGGGACAGTCATTTACGAGCAGTACTTC.

The CDR3, as DNA: TGCAGCGTTGCCAGGGGGGCCAGGAAGACCCAGTACTTC. Translating gives CSVARGARKTQYF. J is TRBJ2-5 and V is TRBV29-1; a weak D match, TRBD1 (7 bases). V was clipped by 4 bases and J by 6 bases, with 15 bases between them. Per the germline V gene, CDR1 is SQVTM and CDR2 is ANQGSEA. This CDR3 comprises 13 residues.

In this sample, this clonotype turned up a few times. The V and J genes are TRBV6-5 and TRBJ1-5, with a possible D match to TRBD1 (6 bases). Trimming left V 5 bases short and J 7 bases short, with 15 bases between. CDR1 is MNHEY, CDR2 SVGAGI, per germline. The CDR3 is 14 residues long. CDR3 in DNA: TGTGCCAGCAGTGCCACAGGGTTTGGACAGCCCCAGCATTTT. Its translation: CASSATGFGQPQHF.

This clonotype was seen a handful of times. This chain connects TRBV12-5 to TRBJ2-1; 12 bases are a match to TRBD1. There are 15 residues in the CDR3. From germline, CDR1 is LGHNT and CDR2 FRNRAP. Trimming at V came to 6 bases and at J to 5 bases, leaving 5 bases not matched to a gene. The CDR3 is CASGPGQGADNEQFF. The DNA of the CDR3 is TGTGCTAGTGGCCCGGGACAGGGGGCCGACAATGAGCAGTTCTTC.

The V and J genes are TRBV6-5 and TRBJ2-1; maybe TRBD2 (6 bases). Trimming took 3 bases from V and 5 from J, leaving 20 bases between them. CDR1 is MNHEY, CDR2 SVGAGI, per germline. The CDR3 consists of 17 residues. For the CDR3, the DNA is TGTGCCAGCAGTTATCACCCTTCCGAACTAGCTAACAATGAGCAGTTCTTC. It specifies CASSYHPSELANNEQFF.

This sequence joins TRBV7-6 and TRBJ2-3; TRBD2 matches 9 bases. This CDR3 region has 19 residues. Germline CDR1 and CDR2: SGHVS and FNYEAQ. V lost 3 bases to trimming and J lost 2 bases; unmatched junction nucleotides: 15. CDR3 coding DNA: TGTGCCAGCAGCTTTGTTTCGGTAGGAGCGGGGGGCCCCACAGATACGCAGTATTTT. Its protein is CASSFVSVGAGGPTDTQYF.

The DNA for the CDR3 is TGTGCCAGCAGCTTAGGGGCTAGCGGGGCCTATGAGCAGTTCTTC. The encoded protein is CASSLGASGAYEQFF. This sequence joins TRBV7-3 and TRBJ2-1, with 9 positions matching TRBD2. The CDR3 is 15 residues long. Germline CDR1 reads SGHTA; CDR2 reads FQGTGA. With V trimmed by 2 bases and J by 8 bases, 7 bases remained unmatched.

In this sample, this clonotype turned up a few times. The chain uses TRBV20-1 and TRBJ1-2; TRBD1 matches at 10 bases. CDR1 DFQATT and CDR2 SNEGSKA come from the germline V gene (reference sequence). The CDR3 length is 16 residues. With 5 bases clipped from V and 8 bases from J, the junction kept 17 bases outside the gene matches. In DNA form, the CDR3 reads TGCAGTGCTGACCGGGACAGGGGATCTAGTTCGTTCGGCTACACCTTC. Translation gives CSADRDRGSSSFGYTF.

As for this clonotype: Its ends do not fully match the called genes, so a read error is possible. This chain connects TRBV12-3 or TRBV12-4 to TRBJ2-3, with 8 bases lining up with TRBD2. This CDR3 region has 16 residues. The CDR3 nucleotides are TGTGCCATCAGTCCGGGGACTAGACTTGACCCAGATACGCAGTATTTT. The encoded protein is CAISPGTRLDPDTQYF.

There are many counts of this clonotype. The chain uses TRBV2 and TRBJ1-1, with D tentatively TRBD1 (5 bases). The V end was cut by 3 bases, the J end by 4 bases, with 18 bases between. Looked up from germline, CDR1 is SNHLY and CDR2 is FYNNEI. The CDR3 length is 16 residues. CDR3 loop: CASSDGTGGWGTEAFF. The CDR3 DNA sequence: TGTGCCAGCAGTGATGGGACGGGAGGATGGGGCACTGAAGCTTTCTTT.

This clonotype was observed a few times. The CDR3 reads CASGTPQETQYF. In nucleotides, the CDR3 is TGTGCCAGCGGGACTCCCCAAGAGACCCAGTACTTC. The V call is TRBV5-5, the J call TRBJ2-5, with D possibly being TRBD2 (6 bases). The V gene's germline CDR1 is SGHKS and CDR2 YYEKEE (reference sequence). This CDR3 has 12 residues. V was shortened by 7 bases and J by 1 base, with 8 bases between the two germline ends.

There are a few counts of this clonotype. The chain couples TRBV2 to TRBJ2-5; tentatively, D is TRBD1 or TRBD2 (6 bases each). The CDR3 totals 16 residues. Germline CDR1 reads SNHLY; CDR2 reads FYNNEI. Trimming removed 6 bases at V and 4 bases at J, with 21 bases between. CDR3 coding DNA: TGTGCCAGCAGGGGGGGAGGCAAGGCCAGGGGAGAGACCCAGTACTTC. Protein product: CASRGGGKARGETQYF.

This clonotype has a handful of counts. This chain joins TRBV7-8 and TRBJ1-1; D is ambiguous. Per germline, CDR1 SGHVS and CDR2 FQNEAQ. Trimming removed 1 base from V and 9 bases from J, with 18 bases in between. CDR3 size: 15 residues. CDR3 in amino acids: CASSLVGQTKNKAFF. CDR3 bases: TGTGCCAGCAGCTTAGTTGGTCAGACAAAAAATAAAGCTTTCTTT.

V is TRBV6-1 and J is TRBJ1-6; TRBD1 aligns across 7 bases. CDR1 MNHNS and CDR2 SASEGT come from the germline V gene. The junction had 9 bases not matched to a gene; V was cut back by 3 bases and J by 10 bases. There are 15 residues in the CDR3. The CDR3 is CASSESTGFNSPLHF. The CDR3 DNA reads as TGTGCCAGCAGTGAGTCGACAGGGTTTAACTCACCCCTCCACTTT.